This T cell receptor beta chain was identified in a study of T cell changes during pregnancy in multiple sclerosis. Germline CDR1 LNHNV, CDR2 YYDKDF (reference sequence). V dropped 0 bases and J dropped 1 base, with 6 bases sitting between them. The CDR3 is 14 amino acids. TCRdb's table, derived via immunoSEQ multiplex PCR, lists solely in-frame clones and lacks some. In the table there are some 44,000 clones, 70% to 90% of which are singletons. The clonotype comes from a female donor with multiple sclerosis, enrolled in a pregnancy study. Sequencing was performed on CD4+ T cells from peripheral blood mononuclear cells, taken after pregnancy. The rearrangement joins TRBV15 to TRBJ1-2, with TRBD1 as a possible D gene (5 bases). This chain's CDR3 is CATSRDQGNYGYTF. CDR3 in DNA: TGTGCCACCAGCAGAGATCAGGGTAACTATGGCTACACCTTC.